A single sample gave rise to the 22 T cell receptor beta chains below, sequenced in a study of regulatory T cells in long-lasting Graves disease. Building of the TCR beta libraries involved iRepertoire HTBI primers and Arm-PCR of CDR3 regions. TCRdb fed the multiplex PCR reads into MiXCR, producing one record per CDR3 protein. Among a few hundred thousand distinct CDR3 sequences, less than 30% were seen once, and the ten largest hold approximately 27%. As for time point: persistent/refractory GD, antithyroid drugs over 5 years with positive TRAb. With RNA extracted from PBMCs as input, the TCR library was made. The sequencing used peripheral blood mononuclear cells (PBMCs), collected when the disease was refractory, from a patient treated with antithyroid drugs. The receptors originated from a woman in her thirties or forties with Graves disease.

This clonotype appeared a single time. The chain combines TRBV20-1 with TRBJ1-2; D ambiguous. The CDR3 runs 13 residues. CDR1 DFQATT and CDR2 SNEGSKA come from the germline V gene (reference sequence). Trimming removed 0 bases from V and 6 bases from J, with 11 bases in between. The CDR3 bases are TGCAGTGCTAGAGATCACGGTGTGAATGGCTACACCTTC. It translates to CSARDHGVNGYTF.

This clonotype occurred many times. The chain combines TRBV28 with TRBJ1-1, with D maybe TRBD1 (5 bases). V lost 6 bases and J lost 6, with 17 bases in between. The CDR3 spans 14 residues. Germline CDR1 and CDR2: MDHEN and SYDVKM. CDR3 sequence (DNA): TGTGCCAGCAGGCTACTAGAAGGGGCCGCTGAAGCTTTCTTT. Residues: CASRLLEGAAEAFF.

This clonotype was seen a few times. V is TRBV28 and J is TRBJ2-1; tentative D call: TRBD2 (5 bases). This CDR3 contains 15 residues. V was trimmed by 3 bases and J by 2 bases, leaving 11 bases between them. Germline CDR1 reads MDHEN; CDR2 reads SYDVKM. The CDR3 loop is CASSLDLGTYNEQFF. CDR3 in DNA: TGTGCCAGCAGTTTGGACTTAGGGACCTACAATGAGCAGTTCTTC.

Concerning this clonotype itself: Just one base apart from a much larger clone, this may be a read error. The chain joins TRBV7-9 to TRBJ2-5; 8 bases match TRBD1. CDR1 is SEHNR and CDR2 is FQNEAQ in the germline V gene (reference sequence). The length of the CDR3 is 13 residues. In nucleotides, the CDR3 is TGTGTCAGCAGCTCGACAGGGGCAGAGACCCAGTACTTC. Protein: CVSSSTGAETQYF.

This clonotype has a handful of counts. The chain is built from TRBV20-1 and TRBJ2-3; no reliable D call. Trimming left V 5 bases short and J 3 bases short, with 9 bases between. The CDR3 sequence is 12 residues long. The V gene's germline CDR1 is DFQATT and CDR2 SNEGSKA (reference sequence). This CDR3 reads CSAGVWTDTQYF. The CDR3 bases are TGCAGTGCTGGGGTATGGACAGATACGCAGTATTTT.

The rearrangement joins TRBV5-5 to TRBJ1-3; D call uncertain. Trimming removed 0 bases from V and 2 bases from J, with 9 bases in between. There are 15 residues in the CDR3. The V gene's germline CDR1 is SGHKS and CDR2 YYEKEE (reference sequence). The CDR3 DNA is TGTGCCAGCAGCTTGGCCGGGGATCCTGGAAACACCATATATTTT. Its protein product is CASSLAGDPGNTIYF.

The chain recombines TRBV19 with TRBJ2-1; D perhaps matches TRBD1 (6 bases). Germline V gene sequence: CDR1 LNHDA, CDR2 SQIVND (reference sequence). CDR3 size: 16 residues. Trimming removed 5 bases at V and 0 bases at J, with 14 bases between. The CDR3 here is CASSPNDRSSYNEQFF. The DNA of the CDR3 is TGTGCCAGTAGTCCAAATGACAGGAGCTCCTACAATGAGCAGTTCTTC.

This chain uses TRBV2 with TRBJ2-7; no firm D call. V lost 0 bases and J lost 5, with 5 bases in between. The germline V gene has CDR1 SNHLY and CDR2 FYNNEI. The CDR3 covers 12 residues. The CDR3 region has the DNA TGTGCCAGCAGTGAAGCGCTGGACGAGCAGTACTTC. Translated, it gives CASSEALDEQYF.

This clonotype was seen repeatedly, ten times or more. V gene TRBV6-9 combines with J gene TRBJ1-4; no reliable D call. This CDR3 region has 17 residues. V was shortened by 2 bases and J by 5 bases, with 18 bases between the two germline ends. From germline, CDR1 is MNHGY and CDR2 SVAAGI. In DNA, the CDR3 is TGTGCCAGCAGTTATAGTCGTTTGGGCCAGTTGAATGAAAAACTGTTTTTT. Translated, it gives CASSYSRLGQLNEKLFF.

This clonotype was detected ten times or more. The chain combines TRBV11-2 with TRBJ1-4; no clear D gene. Trimming left V 5 bases short and J 7 bases short, with 14 bases between. The germline V gene has CDR1 SGHAT and CDR2 FQNNGV. The CDR3 is 14 residues long. CDR3 protein: CASSPGPLREKLFF. The CDR3 DNA is TGTGCCAGCAGCCCCGGGCCGCTTCGTGAAAAACTGTTTTTT.

The chain carries TRBV12-5 and TRBJ1-1; D ambiguous. The CDR3 has 14 residues. V was trimmed by 6 bases and J by 6 bases, leaving 17 bases between them. Germline CDR1 LGHNT, CDR2 FRNRAP. CDR3: CASGLNFNEAEAFF. The CDR3 DNA sequence: TGTGCTAGTGGCCTAAATTTTAATGAGGCTGAAGCTTTCTTT.

This clonotype was picked up a small number of times. CDR3 sequence (DNA): TGTGCCACCAGTGACCGAGAAAGGGGCTACACCTTC. Amino acid sequence: CATSDRERGYTF. The V call is TRBV24-1, the J call TRBJ1-2; D ambiguous. The CDR3 consists of 12 residues. The V and J ends lost 4 bases and 8 bases respectively, with 10 bases between them. CDR1 KGHDR and CDR2 SFDVKD come from the germline V gene.

This clonotype has only a few counts. The chain carries TRBV20-1 and TRBJ1-1, with TRBD1 as a possible D gene (6 bases). Trimming removed 6 bases at V and 4 bases at J, with 21 bases between. Germline V gene data show CDR1 as DFQATT and CDR2 as SNEGSKA (reference sequence). CDR3 length equals 15 residues. The CDR3 region is CSANTLSGEVTEAFF. CDR3 DNA: TGCAGTGCCAATACCCTGTCAGGGGAGGTCACTGAAGCTTTCTTT.

Comments on this clonotype: This may be a read error, as it is one base from a much larger clone. This chain uses TRBV5-6 with TRBJ2-7; 9 nucleotides agree with TRBD1. The CDR3 covers 14 residues. Germline V gene data show CDR1 as SGHDT and CDR2 as YYEEEE. CDR3 sequence reads: CTSSWGQGSYEQYF. CDR3 sequence (DNA): TGTACCAGCAGCTGGGGACAGGGCTCCTACGAGCAGTACTTC.

This clonotype was observed many times. This chain uses TRBV7-2 with TRBJ2-7; TRBD2 is a possible D gene (6 bases). Germline assignment: CDR1 SGHTA and CDR2 FQGNSA. The V end lost 1 base, the J end lost 6 bases, and 13 bases lay between the germline ends. The CDR3 totals 14 residues. CDR3 sequence reads: CASSLGLERGEQYF. CDR3 nucleotide sequence: TGTGCCAGCAGCTTAGGACTAGAGAGAGGCGAGCAGTACTTC. The whole variable domain, remainder taken from reference TRBV7-2 and TRBJ2-7, is GAGVSQSPSNKVTEKGKDVELRCDPISGHTALYWYRQSLGQGLEFLIYFQGNSAPDKSGLPSDRFSAERTGGSVSTLTIQRTQQEDSAVYLCASSLGLERGEQYFGPGTRLTVT.

This clonotype has more than one count but fewer than ten. V gene TRBV27 combines with J gene TRBJ1-5; no firm D call. CDR1 is MNHEY and CDR2 is SMNVEV in the germline V gene (reference sequence). The CDR3 length is 16 residues. Trimming took 6 bases from V and 5 from J, leaving 20 bases between them. The CDR3 DNA follows: TGTGCCAGCAGCCACGGGCCACACAACGGCGATCAGCCCCAGCATTTT. Its protein is CASSHGPHNGDQPQHF.

There are a few counts of this clonotype. This sequence joins TRBV20-1 and TRBJ2-7; a possible D gene is TRBD2 (6 bases). The CDR3 has 15 residues. V was cut by 5 bases and J by 3 bases, with 20 bases left in between. CDR1 DFQATT and CDR2 SNEGSKA come from the germline V gene (reference sequence). The DNA for the CDR3 is TGCAGTGCTGGGGGTTTGTTAGCGGTTCACTACGAGCAGTACTTC. Translation: CSAGGLLAVHYEQYF.

The V and J genes are TRBV11-3 and TRBJ2-7, with D possibly matching TRBD2 (6 bases). With 0 bases removed from V and 2 bases from J, the gap between germline ends came to 20 bases. Germline assignment: CDR1 SGHNT and CDR2 YENEEA. The CDR3 covers 18 residues. This CDR3 is CASSLDRGSGRAAYEQYF. CDR3 bases: TGTGCCAGCAGCTTAGATCGGGGCAGCGGGCGAGCGGCCTACGAGCAGTACTTC. The full variable domain, its missing parts supplied by reference TRBV11-3 and TRBJ2-7, is EAGVVQSPRYKIIEKKQPVAFWCNPISGHNTLYWYLQNLGQGPELLIRYENEEAVDDSQLPKDRFSAERLKGVDSTLKIQPAELGDSAVYLCASSLDRGSGRAAYEQYFGPGTRLTVT.

This clonotype was observed a few times. This rearrangement joins TRBV5-6 to TRBJ2-7, with TRBD2 as a possible D gene (6 bases). The germline V and J ends were trimmed by 2 bases and 3 bases, with 9 bases remaining between them. CDR3 length: 13 residues. CDR1 is SGHDT and CDR2 is YYEEEE in the germline V gene. The DNA of the CDR3 is TGTGCCAGCAGCTTTCTGGACTACTACGAGCAGTACTTC. Translating it yields CASSFLDYYEQYF. Full variable domain (missing parts from reference TRBV5-6 and TRBJ2-7): DAGVTQSPTHLIKTRGQQVTLRCSPKSGHDTVSWYQQALGQGPQFIFQYYEEEERQRGNFPDRFSGHQFPNYSSELNVNALLLGDSALYLCASSFLDYYEQYFGPGTRLTVT.

A remark on this clonotype: Relative to the germline gene, one junction end is altered; a read error may explain this. The CDR3 sequence: CAGSSVAAQSYEQYF. Here the CDR3 DNA reads TGTGCCGGCAGCTCTGTGGCAGCGCAATCCTACGAGCAGTACTTC. This chain uses TRBV7-2 with TRBJ2-7; no reliable D call. Germline CDR1 is SGHTA and CDR2 is FQGNSA. This CDR3 is built from 15 residues.

This clonotype has a count of ten or more. The chain couples TRBV28 to TRBJ1-1; 8 bases fit TRBD1. The CDR3 covers 15 residues. Germline V gene sequence: CDR1 MDHEN, CDR2 SYDVKM. V trimming: 4 bases; J trimming: 3 bases; junction bases outside the gene matches: 7. CDR3 sequence reads: CASSSPRQGHTEAFF. The CDR3 DNA follows: TGTGCCAGCAGTTCGCCGCGACAGGGGCACACTGAAGCTTTCTTT. The variable domain in full, with the rest retrieved from reference TRBV28 and TRBJ1-1, is DVKVTQSSRYLVKRTGEKVFLECVQDMDHENMFWYRQDPGLGLRLIYFSYDVKMKEKGDIPEGYSVSREKKERFSLILESASTNQTSMYLCASSSPRQGHTEAFFGQGTRLTVV.

This clonotype came up many times. V is TRBV7-9 and J is TRBJ1-1; D remains unclear. CDR3 length equals 11 residues. In germline, CDR1 is SEHNR, CDR2 FQNEAQ (reference sequence). V was cut by 4 bases and J by 8 bases, with 8 bases left in between. CDR3: CASSSTQEAFF. The CDR3 DNA follows: TGTGCCAGCAGCTCAACACAAGAAGCTTTCTTT.